This entry lists 14 T cell receptor beta chains sequenced from one sample in a study of T cells in Graves' hyperthyroidism and ophthalmopathy. TCR beta CDR3 sequences were amplified from RNA transcripts. With the HTBI primer set, the TCR CDR3 went through a first round of RT-PCR. TCRdb reprocessed the multiplex PCR reads with MiXCR, giving one entry per CDR3 protein. The data contain around 720,000 distinct CDR3 sequences, around a third of them singletons. Sequenced material: blood. These TCRs come from a woman between 35 and 50 years old with Graves' hyperthyroidism.

The chain has TRBV5-1 and TRBJ1-1; D gene uncertain. The germline CDR1 and CDR2 sequences are SGHRS and YFSETQ. CDR3 length: 14 amino acids. V lost 1 base to trimming and J lost 1 base, with 8 bases between them. CDR3 coding DNA: TGCGCCAGCAGCTTGACCACAGCGAACACTGAAGCTTTCTTT. Protein sequence: CASSLTTANTEAFF.

J is TRBJ2-5 and V is TRBV5-1; D unresolved. From germline, CDR1 is SGHRS and CDR2 YFSETQ. The CDR3 length is 18 residues. The V and J ends lost 2 bases and 5 bases respectively, with 25 bases between them. Here the CDR3 reads CASSLQSRLSGGWETQYF. CDR3 nucleotides: TGCGCCAGCAGCTTACAAAGCAGGTTGTCCGGTGGATGGGAGACCCAGTACTTC.

This clonotype was counted many times. The V gene is TRBV6-5, the J gene TRBJ1-1; D gene ambiguous. The ends were cut back, 3 bases at V and 3 bases at J, with 8 bases in the middle. The CDR3 is 13 residues long. Germline V gene lookup returns CDR1 MNHEY and CDR2 SVGAGI. The CDR3 DNA is TGTGCCAGCAGTTATGCTCTGGACACTGAAGCTTTCTTT. Amino acid sequence: CASSYALDTEAFF.

This clonotype was counted a few times. The gene calls are TRBV15 and TRBJ2-7; 12 bases are shared with TRBD1. The junction had 11 bases not matched to a gene; V was cut back by 0 bases and J by 5 bases. The CDR3 runs 18 residues. Germline lookup yields CDR1 LNHNV and CDR2 YYDKDF (reference sequence). CDR3 loop: CATSREGTGGGGVDEQYF. CDR3 DNA: TGTGCCACCAGCAGAGAAGGGACAGGGGGCGGGGGAGTCGACGAGCAGTACTTC.

This chain links TRBV3-1 with TRBJ1-6; D is ambiguous. Looked up from germline, CDR1 is LGHDT and CDR2 is YNNKEL (reference sequence). This CDR3 has 13 amino acids. Trimming removed 2 bases from V and 10 bases from J, with 9 bases in between. CDR3 loop: CASSQQSGSPLHF. As DNA, the CDR3 is TGTGCCAGCAGCCAACAATCAGGCTCACCCCTCCACTTT.

This clonotype has a count of ten or more. The chain links TRBV7-2 to TRBJ2-5; unclear D gene. The CDR3 length is 11 residues. Germline lookup yields CDR1 SGHTA and CDR2 FQGNSA. Trimming shortened V by 6 bases and J by 4 bases, and 6 bases separated the two germline ends. CDR3 protein: CASRLTETQYF. CDR3 sequence (DNA): TGTGCCAGCAGGCTCACAGAGACCCAGTACTTC.

The table lists this clonotype with many counts. The chain combines TRBV6-5 with TRBJ2-6; D unresolved. Deletions cut 8 bases from V and 0 bases from J, with 8 bases between. This CDR3 contains 14 residues. Germline assignment: CDR1 MNHEY and CDR2 SVGAGI. The CDR3 sequence: CASQFDSGANVLTF. CDR3 DNA sequence: TGTGCCAGCCAATTCGACTCTGGGGCCAACGTCCTGACTTTC.

Points on this clonotype: The junction does not match germline at one end; this may be a read error. The J gene is TRBJ2-7, the V gene TRBV10-3, with TRBD1 matching over 9 bases. CDR1 and CDR2 from the germline V gene are ENHRY and SYGVKD. The CDR3 length is 13 residues. The CDR3 region has the DNA TGTGCCAGCAGTTATGAGACAGGGGGCGAGCAGTACTTC. Its protein product is CASSYETGGEQYF.

The V and J genes are TRBV29-1 and TRBJ2-5; D may be TRBD2 (5 bases). Germline values: CDR1 SQVTM, CDR2 ANQGSEA. This CDR3 comprises 16 residues. Trimming shortened V by 8 bases and J by 0 bases, and 22 bases separated the two germline ends. The CDR3 sequence: CSFGWFREPNQETQYF. CDR3 DNA sequence: TGCAGCTTCGGTTGGTTCCGGGAACCTAACCAAGAGACCCAGTACTTC. The full variable domain, rest sourced from reference TRBV29-1 and TRBJ2-5, is SAVISQKPSRDICQRGTSLTIQCQVDSQVTMMFWYRQQPGQSLTLIATANQGSEATYESGFVIDKFPISRPNLTFSTLTVSNMSPEDSSIYLCSFGWFREPNQETQYFGPGTRLLVL.

The chain joins TRBV29-1 to TRBJ1-2; D is ambiguous. The CDR3 has 10 residues. The germline CDR1 and CDR2 sequences are SQVTM and ANQGSEA. V was trimmed by 4 bases and J by 8 bases, leaving 8 bases between them. The CDR3 DNA reads TGCAGCGTTGGTCAGGCCGGCTACACCTTC. Residues: CSVGQAGYTF.

The chain combines TRBV20-1 with TRBJ2-1; 7 bases are shared with TRBD2. CDR1 DFQATT and CDR2 SNEGSKA come from the germline V gene (reference sequence). The CDR3 totals 14 residues. Trimming at V came to 3 bases and at J to 8 bases, leaving 10 bases not matched to a gene. The CDR3 loop reads CSARGRLAAYEQFF. DNA for the CDR3: TGCAGTGCTAGGGGAAGGCTAGCGGCGTATGAGCAGTTCTTC.

This chain uses TRBV20-1 with TRBJ2-1, with 7 bases aligning to TRBD1. Germline CDR1 reads DFQATT; CDR2 reads SNEGSKA (reference sequence). With 5 bases clipped from V and 6 bases from J, the junction kept 4 bases outside the gene matches. The length of the CDR3 is 12 residues. CDR3 bases: TGCAGTGCTCTCGACAGGGCCAATGAGCAGTTCTTC. Translating gives CSALDRANEQFF.

The chain couples TRBV19 to TRBJ2-5; D may be TRBD2 (7 bases). The ends were cut back, 5 bases at V and 3 bases at J, with 16 bases in the middle. CDR3 size: 15 residues. Germline CDR1 reads LNHDA; CDR2 reads SQIVND (reference sequence). The CDR3 sequence: CASSFRGAGEETQYF. The CDR3 nucleotides read TGTGCCAGTAGTTTTCGGGGGGCCGGTGAAGAGACCCAGTACTTC.

This clonotype turned up a few times. The V and J genes are TRBV20-1 and TRBJ2-5; D remains unclear. This CDR3 contains 13 residues. Germline-derived CDR1 and CDR2 are DFQATT and SNEGSKA (reference sequence). Trimming took off 1 base at V and 9 bases at J, with 15 bases between the two ends. The CDR3 nucleotides read TGCAGTGCTAGAGCGGATAGCAATCAGCCCCAGTACTTC. It is translated as CSARADSNQPQYF.